Below are 30 T cell receptor beta chains sequenced from a single sample in a study of T-cell memory formation after mild COVID-19. TCRdb reprocessed the 5' RACE reads via MiXCR and lists one record per CDR3 protein. The table lists fewer than 200,000 distinct CDR3 sequences, about a fifth of them singletons, with 23% in the top ten. The sample consisted of PBMCs or a T cell subset sorted from them (not recorded which). All receptors come from an adult woman who had mild COVID-19 (a few samples of this study predate the infection). Cell type and time point are not known.

V is TRBV7-9 and J is TRBJ2-3; 8 nucleotides match TRBD2. The CDR3 has 15 residues. V was clipped by 5 bases and J by 3 bases; unmatched bases: 7. Germline V gives CDR1 SEHNR, CDR2 FQNEAQ (reference sequence). CDR3 loop: CASSPRPSGTDTQYF. In DNA form, the CDR3 reads TGTGCCAGCAGCCCTCGCCCTAGCGGGACAGATACGCAGTATTTT.

J is TRBJ1-1 and V is TRBV29-1; 10 bases agree with TRBD1. Per germline, CDR1 SQVTM and CDR2 ANQGSEA. The trim removed 4 bases at V and 8 bases at J, leaving 7 bases unmatched. The CDR3 extends over 13 amino acids. This CDR3 reads CSVAGTGDTEAFF. The DNA for the CDR3 is TGCAGCGTTGCCGGGACAGGGGATACCGAAGCTTTCTTT.

This clonotype was seen many times. The chain recombines TRBV6-2 or TRBV6-3 with TRBJ2-7, with D hard to call. The CDR3 is made up of 11 amino acids. Looked up from germline, CDR1 is MNHEY and CDR2 is SVGEGT. The V end lost 6 bases, the J end lost 1 base, and 4 bases lay between the germline ends. DNA for the CDR3: TGTGCCAGCAGCGCATCCTACGAGCAGTACTTC. Translation: CASSASYEQYF.

This clonotype was seen only a few times. The chain recombines TRBV27 with TRBJ2-5, with 8 bases matching TRBD1. The CDR3 is made up of 14 amino acids. With V trimmed by 6 bases and J by 2 bases, 5 bases remained unmatched. Germline assignment: CDR1 MNHEY and CDR2 SMNVEV (reference sequence). The CDR3 region is CASSGTGVQETQYF. In nucleotides, the CDR3 is TGTGCCAGCAGCGGGACAGGTGTACAAGAGACCCAGTACTTC.

CDR3 amino acids: CASSTDRGQEQYF. CDR3 nucleotide sequence: TGTGCCAGCAGTACGGACAGGGGGCAGGAGCAGTACTTC. This chain uses TRBV27 with TRBJ2-7, with TRBD1 matching over 11 bases. Trimming took 5 bases from V and 7 from J; bases not matched to a gene: 4. Looked up from germline, CDR1 is MNHEY and CDR2 is SMNVEV (reference sequence). The CDR3 contains 13 residues.

The chain uses TRBV12-3 or TRBV12-4 and TRBJ2-7, with D possibly TRBD1 on 5 matching bases. The CDR3 extends over 13 amino acids. Between the trimmed V and J ends, which lost 3 bases and 2 bases, there was a span of 8 bases. This CDR3 is CASSFDRTYEQYF. In nucleotides, the CDR3 is TGTGCCAGCAGTTTTGACAGAACCTACGAGCAGTACTTC.

There are a few counts of this clonotype. The chain is built from TRBV4-1 and TRBJ2-3; no clear D gene. Between the trimmed V and J ends, which lost 1 base and 2 bases, there was a span of 4 bases. The CDR3 is made up of 13 amino acids. CDR1 MGHRA and CDR2 YSYEKL come from the germline V gene. The CDR3 nucleotides are TGCGCCAGCAGCCAAGTAAACACAGATACGCAGTATTTT. Amino acid sequence: CASSQVNTDTQYF.

The CDR3 region is CASSLAPNRGAYEQYF. CDR3 nucleotides: TGTGCCAGCAGCTTAGCCCCTAACAGGGGGGCCTACGAGCAGTACTTC. This chain connects TRBV7-6 to TRBJ2-7, with 8 nucleotides matching TRBD1. The length of the CDR3 is 16 residues. The V and J ends lost 0 bases and 2 bases, in that order; junction bases with no gene match: 6. Germline V gene sequence: CDR1 SGHVS, CDR2 FNYEAQ.

This clonotype was recorded a few times. The J gene is TRBJ2-1, the V gene TRBV5-5; TRBD2 matches 15 bases. This CDR3 spans 19 amino acids. Germline V gives CDR1 SGHKS, CDR2 YYEKEE (reference sequence). The J segment lost 0 bases and the V segment lost 3 bases, leaving 7 bases of the junction unmatched. CDR3 nucleotide sequence: TGTGCCAGCAGCTGGGGACTAGCGGGGGGACATCGCTCCTACAATGAGCAGTTCTTC. Protein sequence: CASSWGLAGGHRSYNEQFF.

In its sample, this clonotype was seen a few times. The rearrangement joins TRBV29-1 to TRBJ2-7; D perhaps matches TRBD1 (6 bases). Germline CDR1 is SQVTM and CDR2 is ANQGSEA. The CDR3 extends over 16 amino acids. Trimming shortened V by 6 bases and J by 2 bases, and 23 bases separated the two germline ends. The DNA for the CDR3 is TGCAGCGTCCAGGGAGCCCCACAGGGCCTAACCTACGAGCAGTACTTC. Translating gives CSVQGAPQGLTYEQYF.

The V and J genes are TRBV30 and TRBJ2-7, with 9 positions matching TRBD2. V was pared by 5 bases and J by 0 bases, with 2 bases of the junction left unmatched. CDR1 is GTSNPN and CDR2 is SVGIG in the germline V gene (reference sequence). The CDR3 is made up of 13 amino acids. CDR3 nucleotide sequence: TGTGCCTGGGCTAGCGGGGACTCCTACGAGCAGTACTTC. Translating it yields CAWASGDSYEQYF.

The J gene is TRBJ2-6, the V gene TRBV27; D not certain. Per germline, CDR1 MNHEY and CDR2 SMNVEV (reference sequence). The CDR3 length is 15 residues. Between the trimmed V and J ends, which lost 5 bases and 1 base, there was a span of 9 bases. DNA of the CDR3: TGTGCCAGCAGTGAAGAGAAGTCTGGGGCCAACGTCCTGACTTTC. This encodes CASSEEKSGANVLTF.

The rearrangement links TRBV7-8 to TRBJ2-1; D is uncertain. CDR3 length equals 12 residues. Trimming pared 4 bases from V and 10 bases from J, leaving 11 bases between. Germline V CDR1 and CDR2: SGHVS, FQNEAQ. The CDR3 loop reads CASSSLPNEQFF. For the CDR3, the DNA is TGTGCCAGCAGCTCCTTACCAAACGAGCAGTTCTTC.

The chain couples TRBV20-1 to TRBJ2-7; D ambiguous. This CDR3 region has 11 residues. V lost 6 bases and J lost 6, with 12 bases in between. Germline V CDR1 and CDR2: DFQATT, SNEGSKA (reference sequence). The chain's CDR3 is CSAPKSGEQYF. CDR3 sequence (DNA): TGCAGTGCCCCGAAGTCCGGCGAGCAGTACTTC.

This clonotype has only a few counts. The rearrangement joins TRBV7-2 to TRBJ2-7; no firm D call. CDR1 is SGHTA, CDR2 FQGNSA, per germline. The V end was cut by 1 base, the J end by 1 base, with 8 bases between. The CDR3 spans 14 residues. The CDR3 spells CASSLDDTSYEQYF. CDR3 DNA: TGTGCCAGCAGCTTAGATGACACTTCCTACGAGCAGTACTTC. The full variable domain, in which reference TRBV7-2 and TRBJ2-7 provide the parts outside the CDR3, is GAGVSQSPSNKVTEKGKDVELRCDPISGHTALYWYRQSLGQGLEFLIYFQGNSAPDKSGLPSDRFSAERTGGSVSTLTIQRTQQEDSAVYLCASSLDDTSYEQYFGPGTRLTVT.

Only a few counts were recorded for this clonotype. This chain links TRBV6-5 with TRBJ2-1; D uncertain. Germline values: CDR1 MNHEY, CDR2 SVGAGI. The CDR3 contains 13 residues. The V and J ends lost 5 bases and 10 bases respectively, with 15 bases between them. The CDR3 spells CASSPAVRFEQFF. The CDR3 coding sequence is TGTGCCAGCAGTCCTGCTGTAAGGTTCGAGCAGTTCTTC.

The chain carries TRBV4-1 and TRBJ2-3; D gene ambiguous. The germline CDR1 and CDR2 sequences are MGHRA and YSYEKL. Trimming took 3 bases from V and 4 from J, leaving 14 bases between them. The length of the CDR3 is 15 residues. The DNA of the CDR3 is TGCGCCAGCAGCCATGGTCCTCACCAGGCAGATACGCAGTATTTT. Translating gives CASSHGPHQADTQYF.

The sample holds a few counts of this clonotype. This chain connects TRBV5-1 to TRBJ2-7, with D unclear. The V gene's germline CDR1 is SGHRS and CDR2 YFSETQ. Trimming pared 0 bases from V and 3 bases from J, leaving 10 bases between. The CDR3 spans 14 residues. The CDR3: CASSLADAVYEQYF. The CDR3 DNA follows: TGCGCCAGCAGCTTGGCCGACGCGGTCTACGAGCAGTACTTC.

This clonotype has a handful of counts. This rearrangement joins TRBV7-8 to TRBJ2-7, with no clear D. From germline, CDR1 is SGHVS and CDR2 FQNEAQ. V lost 4 bases, J lost 0 bases, and 7 bases lay in between. The length of the CDR3 is 13 residues. CDR3 sequence (DNA): TGTGCCAGCAGCTCATTACGCTCCTACGAGCAGTACTTC. It codes for CASSSLRSYEQYF.

This chain joins TRBV3-1 and TRBJ2-5; D unresolved. CDR3 length: 13 amino acids. Looked up from germline, CDR1 is LGHDT and CDR2 is YNNKEL (reference sequence). V was cut by 7 bases and J by 0 bases, with 9 bases left in between. The CDR3 DNA reads TGTGCCAGCATGTCGACGGACCAAGAGACCCAGTACTTC. Translation gives CASMSTDQETQYF.

CDR3 region: CASSGTANTEAFF. In DNA form, the CDR3 reads TGTGCCAGCAGCGGGACAGCGAACACTGAAGCTTTCTTT. This chain links TRBV5-5 with TRBJ1-1; 7 nucleotides agree with TRBD1. CDR1 and CDR2 from the germline V gene are SGHKS and YYEKEE (reference sequence). This CDR3 is built from 13 residues. The junction had 1 base not matched to a gene; V was cut back by 4 bases and J by 1 base. Full variable domain (rest looked up from reference TRBV5-5 and TRBJ1-1): DAGVTQSPTHLIKTRGQQVTLRCSPISGHKSVSWYQQVLGQGPQFIFQYYEKEERGRGNFPDRFSARQFPNYSSELNVNALLLGDSALYLCASSGTANTEAFFGQGTRLTVV.

The chain employs TRBV7-9 and TRBJ2-5; 10 nucleotides align to TRBD2. The V segment lost 3 bases and the J segment 5 bases; nucleotides outside the gene matches: 9. The CDR3 consists of 16 residues. CDR1 and CDR2 (germline): SEHNR, FQNEAQ (reference sequence). This chain's CDR3 is CASSFPAGGPRETQYF. In nucleotides, the CDR3 is TGTGCCAGCAGCTTCCCAGCGGGGGGGCCTCGGGAGACCCAGTACTTC.

The CDR3 DNA is TGCAGCGTTGAAGGCGGGAGTGGCTACGAGCAGTACTTC. This gives the protein CSVEGGSGYEQYF. This chain connects TRBV29-1 to TRBJ2-7, with 7 bases lining up with TRBD2. J gave up 3 bases and V 1 base, and 3 bases lay outside the gene matches. The CDR3 length is 13 residues. Looked up from germline, CDR1 is SQVTM and CDR2 is ANQGSEA.

This clonotype was picked up a small number of times. The CDR3 coding sequence is TGTGCCAGCAGTTTAGGGGCCGCCGGGGATGAGCAGTTCTTC. Its translation is CASSLGAAGDEQFF. V usage is TRBV12-3 or TRBV12-4 and J usage is TRBJ2-1, with a weak D call TRBD2 (5 bases). The CDR3 loop spans 14 amino acids. The V gene lost 1 base and the J gene lost 8 bases, with 12 bases spanning the gap.

For the CDR3, the DNA is TGTGCCAGCACCGGGACAGGCTACTACAATGAGCAGTTCTTC. The encoded protein is CASTGTGYYNEQFF. The chain combines TRBV12-3 or TRBV12-4 with TRBJ2-1; 8 bases agree with TRBD1. V was clipped by 7 bases and J by 3 bases; unmatched bases: 5. The length of the CDR3 is 14 residues.

The chain is built from TRBV20-1 and TRBJ1-1; perhaps TRBD1 as D (5 bases). The CDR3 contains 11 residues. V gave up 7 bases and J gave up 11 bases, with 17 bases separating them. CDR1 is DFQATT, CDR2 SNEGSKA, per germline (reference sequence). The CDR3 reads CSGGAAAGAFF. CDR3 in DNA: TGCAGTGGTGGGGCAGCCGCTGGGGCTTTCTTT.

The chain is built from TRBV4-3 and TRBJ2-7; either TRBD1 or TRBD2 may fit D (5 bases each). Germline CDR1 and CDR2: LGHNA and YSLEER. Trimming took 0 bases from V and 2 from J, leaving 8 bases between them. The CDR3 covers 14 residues. The CDR3 region is CASSQDRETYEQYF. The CDR3 DNA is TGCGCCAGCAGCCAAGACAGGGAGACCTACGAGCAGTACTTC.

The J gene is TRBJ2-7, the V gene TRBV5-1; tentatively, D is TRBD2 (5 bases). V lost 5 bases and J 2 bases, leaving 11 bases between the germline ends. Germline CDR1 and CDR2: SGHRS and YFSETQ. The CDR3 covers 13 residues. The chain's CDR3 is CASRRGNPYEQYF. DNA of the CDR3: TGCGCCAGCAGGAGAGGGAATCCCTACGAGCAGTACTTC.

Written as DNA, the CDR3 is TGTGCCACCAGTGACCCTGCGACAGCACCAGAGACCCAGTACTTC. Its translation is CATSDPATAPETQYF. The chain carries TRBV24-1 and TRBJ2-5; D possibly corresponds to TRBD1 (5 bases). This CDR3 is built from 15 residues. CDR1 is KGHDR, CDR2 SFDVKD, per germline. V dropped 4 bases and J dropped 4 bases, with 15 bases sitting between them.

The CDR3 DNA sequence: TGTGCCAGCAGCACGCTAACAGGGGGCGATTCACCCCTCCACTTT. It specifies CASSTLTGGDSPLHF. The chain uses TRBV7-9 and TRBJ1-6, with 9 nucleotides matching TRBD1. Germline V gene lookup returns CDR1 SEHNR and CDR2 FQNEAQ (reference sequence). The V segment lost 5 bases and the J segment 8 bases; nucleotides outside the gene matches: 7. CDR3 size: 15 residues.